This TCR beta chain was captured by sequencing in a study of blood T cell repertoires in COVID-19. About the study: Some COVID-19 samples were acute and others convalescent; all came from the United States, Italy and Spain. T cells, B-cell-depleted T cells, or PBMCs supplied cDNA or gDNA.

Source study methods: It was from reference gene primer amplification that nucleated cell counts were estimated. Using immunoSEQ multiplex PCR, the repertoire was profiled, and TCRdb retains in-frame clones only, with some absent. That table gives V, J and clone size, and the DNA gave D and trimming. The sample includes roughly 62,000 clones, 80% to 95% of them seen just once. Germline assignment: CDR1 LNHDA and CDR2 SQIVND (reference sequence). The CDR3 extends over 14 amino acids. V lost 4 bases, J lost 5 bases, and 11 bases lay in between. The chain recombines TRBV19 with TRBJ2-2; D possibly corresponds to TRBD1 (6 bases). The sequence was collected from a human donor in a cohort sampled during active COVID-19. Sequencing was performed on peripheral blood. This CDR3 reads CASSTGQLTGELFF. The CDR3 DNA reads TGTGCCAGTAGTACCGGACAGCTTACCGGGGAGCTGTTTTTT.